This T cell receptor beta chain was sequenced for a study of technical replicates of blood from several donors. Germline V gene lookup returns CDR1 SGHNT and CDR2 YYREEE (reference sequence). The CDR3 is made up of 14 amino acids. Trimming shortened V by 5 bases and J by 5 bases, and 17 bases separated the two germline ends. The table came from immunoSEQ multiplex PCR; TCRdb's copy has only in-frame clones and leaves some out. There are just over 80,000 clones in the sample; roughly 94% occur only once, and 0.38% lies in the top ten. Sample: T cells isolated from PBMCs. The origin of this receptor is a human donor in good health. The chain combines TRBV5-4 with TRBJ2-7; weak D call: TRBD2 (7 bases). CDR3 region: CASSRGASEDEQYF. Here the CDR3 DNA reads TGTGCCAGCAGTCGGGGGGCATCTGAGGACGAGCAGTACTTC.